The rows below give T cell receptor beta chains drawn from one sample of a study of OX40 agonist ivuxolimab in advanced cancers. Measured with immunoSEQ multiplex PCR; TCRdb has only the in-frame clones, and not every one. There are under 30,000 clones in the sample; roughly 86% occur only once, and 28% lies in the top ten. Sample: CD4+ or CD8+ T cells sorted from blood, taken in a trial of the OX40 agonist ivuxolimab. These TCRs come from an adult with an advanced solid tumor such as melanoma, head and neck, liver or kidney cancer. CDR3s include the opening cysteine and the closing phenylalanine or tryptophan. D genes are given only for firm matches. Only part of the rows carry a size: once, few, many, or a class if the clone is expanded.

j_call d_call v_call clone_size cdr3_nt cdr3_aa
TRBJ2-5 TRBD1 TRBV19 - TGTGCCAGTAGTACTAGGGGGCGCGGGGAGACCCAGTACTTC CASSTRGRGETQYF
TRBJ1-3 - TRBV7-6 - TGTGCCAGCAGCCCTTCCTCTGGAAACACCATATATTTT CASSPSSGNTIYF
TRBJ2-7 TRBD2 TRBV6-1 - TGTGCCAGCAGTGAGACTAGCGGGGGGATTTACGAGCAGTACTTC CASSETSGGIYEQYF
TRBJ2-7 - TRBV9 - TGTGCCAGCAGCGTAGAACTGGGGGGCGGATTGGACGAGCAGTACTTC CASSVELGGGLDEQYF
TRBJ2-7 - TRBV7-9 - TGTGCCAGCAGCACGCGGACTGACTACGAGCAGTACTTC CASSTRTDYEQYF
TRBJ2-7 - TRBV5-1 - TGCGCCAGCAGACCCGGGCCTACATACGAGCAGTACTTC CASRPGPTYEQYF
TRBJ2-2 - TRBV27 once TGTGCCAGCAGTTCGGGGACTGGACGAGGCACCGGGGAGCTGTTTTTT CASSSGTGRGTGELFF
TRBJ1-1 - TRBV19 - TGTGCCAGTAGTATTGCAGGGGACACTGAAGCTTTCTTT CASSIAGDTEAFF
TRBJ2-2 - TRBV9 - TGTGCCAGCAGCCCTCCTGTGGCGGACACCGGGGAGCTGTTTTTT CASSPPVADTGELFF
TRBJ1-1 - TRBV4-2 - TGTGCCAGCAGCCAAGAAACAGGGACTGAAGCTTTCTTT CASSQETGTEAFF
TRBJ2-7 - TRBV20-1 - TGCAGTGCTAGTGTCTACGAGCAGTACTTC CSASVYEQYF
TRBJ2-1 - TRBV10-3 - TGTGCCATCAGTGATGGGAATGAGCAGTTCTTC CAISDGNEQFF
TRBJ1-5 - TRBV5-1 - TGCGCCAGCAGCTTGGACAGCGATCAGCCCCAGCATTTT CASSLDSDQPQHF
TRBJ1-6 - TRBV7-6 few TGTGCCAGCAGCTTGAGGCGGATTAATTCACCCCTCCACTTT CASSLRRINSPLHF
TRBJ1-5 TRBD1 TRBV29-1 few TGCAGCGTCTCCGGGACAGGGGGACAGCCCCAGCATTTT CSVSGTGGQPQHF
TRBJ2-3 TRBD1 TRBV7-6 - TGTGCCAGCAGCTCTGGGACAGGGTACACAGATACGCAGTATTTT CASSSGTGYTDTQYF
TRBJ2-1 TRBD2 TRBV9 - TGTGTCAGCAGCGCCGGGACTAGCAGCTCCGATGAGCAGTTCTTC CVSSAGTSSSDEQFF
TRBJ1-3 TRBD1 TRBV10-3 once TGTGCCATCAGTGAGGGACAGGGGGCTATGTCTGGAAACACCATATATTTT CAISEGQGAMSGNTIYF
TRBJ1-2 - TRBV7-8 - TGTGCCAGCAGCCCCCGACTTATCCCTAACTATGGCTACACCTTC CASSPRLIPNYGYTF
TRBJ1-4 - TRBV4-1 - TGCGCCAGCAGCCAAGAACAGGGTATAGGTTGGTCAACTAATGAAAAACTGTTTTTT CASSQEQGIGWSTNEKLFF
TRBJ1-1 TRBD1 TRBV29-1 - TGCAGCGTTGAAGAACAGGGGAGGGAGGCTTTCTTT CSVEEQGREAFF
TRBJ1-2 - TRBV5-4 - TGTGCCAGCAGCTTGTCTCAGGGTCGCTATGGCTACACCTTC CASSLSQGRYGYTF
TRBJ2-7 - TRBV10-3 - TGTGCCATCAGTGTCCCCGGGACCTCCTACGAGCAGTACTTC CAISVPGTSYEQYF
TRBJ2-7 - TRBV6-5 - TGTGCCAGCAGGGGTGATTCCTACGAGCAGTACTTC CASRGDSYEQYF
TRBJ2-5 - TRBV7-9 - TGTGCCAGCAGCCTTGGGGGGAGTCCGGGGGACCAAGAGACCCAGTACTTC CASSLGGSPGDQETQYF
TRBJ1-1 - TRBV19 - TGTGCCAGTAGTATACCCGGACACACTGAAGCTTTCTTT CASSIPGHTEAFF
TRBJ2-1 TRBD1 TRBV11-2 - TGTGCCAGCAGCCTTCTGACAGGGGGCGTAAAAAATGAGCAGTTCTTC CASSLLTGGVKNEQFF
TRBJ2-7 TRBD1 TRBV10-3 few TGTGCCATCAGTGACCAACAGGGGGCAAGGCTCTACGAGCAGTACTTC CAISDQQGARLYEQYF
TRBJ2-1 - TRBV7-9 - TGTGCCAGCAGCTCGGGGGTCTCCTACAATGAGCAGTTCTTC CASSSGVSYNEQFF
TRBJ2-7 TRBD1 TRBV27 few TGTGCCAGCAGTACAGGACAGGGGGCCTACGAGCAGTACTTC CASSTGQGAYEQYF
TRBJ1-4 - TRBV4-2 - TGTGCCAGCAGCCAAGGATTAACTACAAACCCAACTAATGAAAAACTGTTTTTT CASSQGLTTNPTNEKLFF
TRBJ2-3 TRBD1 TRBV7-6 - TGTGCCAGCAGCTCACCGGGACAGGGCGGCACAGATACGCAGTATTTT CASSSPGQGGTDTQYF
TRBJ2-7 - TRBV5-6 - TGTGCCAGCAGCTTGATTCCAGGTGATACCTACGAGCAGTACTTC CASSLIPGDTYEQYF
TRBJ2-7 - TRBV28 few TGTGCCAGCAGTTCGGTAACGCCCTACGAGCAGTACTTC CASSSVTPYEQYF
TRBJ1-5 - TRBV2 - TGTGCCAGCAGTGGCCGTAATCAGCCCCAGCATTTT CASSGRNQPQHF
TRBJ2-7 TRBD2 TRBV5-6 - TGTGCCAGCAGCGGTTTTAGCGGCGGGGGGACCTACGAGCAGTACTTC CASSGFSGGGTYEQYF